This T cell receptor (beta chain) stems from a study of T cells in localized non-small cell lung cancer. Whole-study findings and limits: When the top 100 tumor clones were examined, a median roughly 62 of them also appeared in the adjacent lung, which was paired and uninvolved.

On this clone: Its antigen is unidentified.

Clones were read by immunoSEQ multiplex PCR, and TCRdb kept only the in-frame ones, dropping some. The sample yields approximately 25,000 clones, over 75% seen once. Per germline, CDR1 LNHDA and CDR2 SQIVND (reference sequence). Trimming pared 0 bases from V and 5 bases from J, leaving 11 bases between. The CDR3 is 14 residues long. The clonotype was recovered from a woman aged 40 to 75 with stage I lung adenocarcinoma. This chain links TRBV19 with TRBJ2-7; D is possibly TRBD2 (5 bases). The specimen was peripheral blood, collected before any cancer treatment. CDR3 DNA sequence: TGTGCCAGTAGTATAGATACGGGGTTGAACGAGCAGTACTTC. Residues: CASSIDTGLNEQYF.